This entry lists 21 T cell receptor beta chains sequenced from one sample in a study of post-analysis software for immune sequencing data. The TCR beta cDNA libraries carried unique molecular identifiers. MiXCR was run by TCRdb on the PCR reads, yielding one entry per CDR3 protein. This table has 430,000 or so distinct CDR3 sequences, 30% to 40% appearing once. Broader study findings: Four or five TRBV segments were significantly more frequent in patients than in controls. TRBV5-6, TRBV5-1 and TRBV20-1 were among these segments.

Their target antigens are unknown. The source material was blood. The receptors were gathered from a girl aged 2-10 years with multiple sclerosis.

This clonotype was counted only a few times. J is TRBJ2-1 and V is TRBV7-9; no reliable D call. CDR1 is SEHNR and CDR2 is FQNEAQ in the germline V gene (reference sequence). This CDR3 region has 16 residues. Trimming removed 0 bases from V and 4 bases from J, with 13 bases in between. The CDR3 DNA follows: TGTGCCAGCAGCTTAGCTGTAACATTCCGATACAATGAGCAGTTCTTC. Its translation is CASSLAVTFRYNEQFF.

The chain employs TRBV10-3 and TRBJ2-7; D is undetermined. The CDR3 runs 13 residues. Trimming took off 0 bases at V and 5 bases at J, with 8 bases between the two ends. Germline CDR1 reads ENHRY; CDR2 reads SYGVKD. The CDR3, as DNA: TGTGCCATCAGTGAGTCGATTGGCGACGAGCAGTACTTC. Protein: CAISESIGDEQYF.

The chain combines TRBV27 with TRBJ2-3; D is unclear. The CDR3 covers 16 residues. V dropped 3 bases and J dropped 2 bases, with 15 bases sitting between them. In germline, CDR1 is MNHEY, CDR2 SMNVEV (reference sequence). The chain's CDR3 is CASSFRRQALTDTQYF. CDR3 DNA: TGTGCCAGCAGTTTTAGGCGGCAGGCCCTCACAGATACGCAGTATTTT.

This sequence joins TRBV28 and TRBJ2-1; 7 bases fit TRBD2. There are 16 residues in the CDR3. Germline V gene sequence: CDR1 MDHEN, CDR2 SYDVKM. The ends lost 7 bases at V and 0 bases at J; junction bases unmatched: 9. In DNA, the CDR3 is TGTGCCAGCACTCCTCCAGCGGGAAGCTCCTACAATGAGCAGTTCTTC. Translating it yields CASTPPAGSSYNEQFF.

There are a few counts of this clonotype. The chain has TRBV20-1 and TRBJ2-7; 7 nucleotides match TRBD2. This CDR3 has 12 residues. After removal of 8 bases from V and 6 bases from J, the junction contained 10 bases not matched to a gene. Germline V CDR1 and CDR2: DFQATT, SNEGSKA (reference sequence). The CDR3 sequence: CSPLAVEGEQYF. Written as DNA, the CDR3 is TGCAGTCCCCTAGCGGTCGAGGGCGAGCAGTACTTC.

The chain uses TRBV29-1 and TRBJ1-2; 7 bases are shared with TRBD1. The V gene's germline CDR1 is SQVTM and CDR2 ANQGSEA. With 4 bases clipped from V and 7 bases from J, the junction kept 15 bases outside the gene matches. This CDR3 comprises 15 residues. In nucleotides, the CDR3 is TGCAGCGTTGTTCCCTTCCTGGACAGGCAATTTGGCTACACCTTC. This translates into CSVVPFLDRQFGYTF.

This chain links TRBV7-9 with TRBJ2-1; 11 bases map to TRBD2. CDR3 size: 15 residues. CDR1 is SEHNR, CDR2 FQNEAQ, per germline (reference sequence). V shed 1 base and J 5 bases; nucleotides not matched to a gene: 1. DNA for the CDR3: TGTGCCAGCAGCTTAGGTAGCGGGAGGGACAATGAGCAGTTCTTC. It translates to CASSLGSGRDNEQFF.

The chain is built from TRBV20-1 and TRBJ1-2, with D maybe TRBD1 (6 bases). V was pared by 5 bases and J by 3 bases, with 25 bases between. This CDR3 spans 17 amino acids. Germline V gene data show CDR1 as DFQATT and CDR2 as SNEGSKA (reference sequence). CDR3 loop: CSASVEADGGQDYGYTF. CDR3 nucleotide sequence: TGCAGTGCTTCAGTAGAGGCAGACGGGGGGCAGGACTATGGCTACACCTTC.

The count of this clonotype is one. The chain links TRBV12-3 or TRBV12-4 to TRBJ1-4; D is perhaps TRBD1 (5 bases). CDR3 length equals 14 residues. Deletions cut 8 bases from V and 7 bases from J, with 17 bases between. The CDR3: CASGVRGTSEKLFF. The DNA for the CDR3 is TGTGCCAGCGGAGTCAGAGGGACCAGTGAAAAACTGTTTTTT.

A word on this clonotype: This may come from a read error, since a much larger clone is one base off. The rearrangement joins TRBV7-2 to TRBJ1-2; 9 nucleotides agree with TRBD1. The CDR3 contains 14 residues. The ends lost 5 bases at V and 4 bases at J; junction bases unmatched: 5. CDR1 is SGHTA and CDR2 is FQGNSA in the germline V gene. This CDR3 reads CASSPGTGLYGYTF. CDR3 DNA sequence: TGTGCCAGCAGCCCCGGGACAGGGCTCTATGGCTACACCTTC.

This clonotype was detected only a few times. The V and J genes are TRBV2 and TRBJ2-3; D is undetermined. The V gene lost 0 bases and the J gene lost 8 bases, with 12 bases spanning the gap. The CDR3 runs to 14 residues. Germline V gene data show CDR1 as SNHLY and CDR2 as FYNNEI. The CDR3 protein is CASSEADRPGTQYF. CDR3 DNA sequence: TGTGCCAGCAGTGAAGCCGACCGGCCCGGTACGCAGTATTTT.

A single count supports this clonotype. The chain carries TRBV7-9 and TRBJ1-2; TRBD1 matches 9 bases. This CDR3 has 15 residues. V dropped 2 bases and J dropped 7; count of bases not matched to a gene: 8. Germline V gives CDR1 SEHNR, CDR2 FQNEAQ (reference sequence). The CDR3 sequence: CASSLLRDRDRGYTF. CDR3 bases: TGTGCCAGCAGCTTATTGAGGGACAGGGACCGTGGCTACACCTTC.

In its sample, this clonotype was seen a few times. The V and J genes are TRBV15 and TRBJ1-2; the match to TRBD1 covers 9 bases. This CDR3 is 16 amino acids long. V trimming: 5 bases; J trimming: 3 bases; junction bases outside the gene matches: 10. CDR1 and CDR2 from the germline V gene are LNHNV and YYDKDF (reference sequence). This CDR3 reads CATSSGYRGQDYGYTF. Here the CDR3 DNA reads TGTGCCACCAGCTCGGGTTACAGGGGGCAAGACTATGGCTACACCTTC.

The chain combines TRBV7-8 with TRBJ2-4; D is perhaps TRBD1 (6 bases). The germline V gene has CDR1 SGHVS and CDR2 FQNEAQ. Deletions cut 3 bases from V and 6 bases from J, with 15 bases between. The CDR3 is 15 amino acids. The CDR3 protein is CASSFGAGVGNIQYF. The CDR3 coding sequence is TGTGCCAGCAGCTTCGGGGCAGGGGTAGGAAACATTCAGTACTTC.

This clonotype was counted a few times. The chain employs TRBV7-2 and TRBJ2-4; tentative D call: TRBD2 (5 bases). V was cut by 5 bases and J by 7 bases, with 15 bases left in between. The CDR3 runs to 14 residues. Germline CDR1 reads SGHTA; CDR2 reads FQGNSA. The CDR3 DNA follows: TGTGCCAGCAGCCTGGACTCCCAAAGGAACATTCAGTACTTC. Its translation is CASSLDSQRNIQYF.

CDR3 region: CSVTDLQGFHEQFF. The CDR3 nucleotides are TGCAGCGTTACCGACCTCCAAGGATTCCATGAGCAGTTCTTC. The J gene is TRBJ2-1, the V gene TRBV29-1; D unclear. V was pared by 5 bases and J by 8 bases, with 19 bases between. The CDR3 is made up of 14 amino acids. Germline loops: CDR1 SQVTM, CDR2 ANQGSEA.

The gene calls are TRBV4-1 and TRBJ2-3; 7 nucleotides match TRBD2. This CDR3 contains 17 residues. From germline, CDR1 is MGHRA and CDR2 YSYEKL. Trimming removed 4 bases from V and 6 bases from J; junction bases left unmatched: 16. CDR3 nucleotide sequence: TGCGCCAGCAGCCTAGGGCCCCCCGGCGGGAGAGGGGATACGCAGTATTTT. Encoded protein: CASSLGPPGGRGDTQYF.

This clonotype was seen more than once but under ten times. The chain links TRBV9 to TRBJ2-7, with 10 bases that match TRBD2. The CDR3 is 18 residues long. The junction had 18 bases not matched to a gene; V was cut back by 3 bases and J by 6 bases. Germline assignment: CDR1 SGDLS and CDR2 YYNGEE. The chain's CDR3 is CASSESGMRLAGVSEQYF. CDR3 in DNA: TGTGCCAGCAGCGAATCCGGGATGCGTCTAGCGGGAGTGAGCGAGCAGTACTTC.

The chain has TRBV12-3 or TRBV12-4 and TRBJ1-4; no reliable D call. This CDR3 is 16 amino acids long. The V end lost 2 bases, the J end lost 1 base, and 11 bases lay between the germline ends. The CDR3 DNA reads TGTGCCAGCAGTTTATCCCCTGAGCGAACTAATGAAAAACTGTTTTTT. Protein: CASSLSPERTNEKLFF.

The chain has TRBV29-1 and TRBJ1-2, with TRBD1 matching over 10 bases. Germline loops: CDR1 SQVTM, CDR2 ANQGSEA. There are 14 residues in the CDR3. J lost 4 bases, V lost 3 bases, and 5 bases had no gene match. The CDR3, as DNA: TGCAGCGTTGAGGGGGACAGGGGCAGCTATGGCTACACCTTC. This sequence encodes CSVEGDRGSYGYTF.

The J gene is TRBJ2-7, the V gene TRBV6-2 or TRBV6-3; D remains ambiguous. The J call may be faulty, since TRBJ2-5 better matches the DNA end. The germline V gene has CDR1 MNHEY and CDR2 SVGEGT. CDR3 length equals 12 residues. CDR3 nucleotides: TGTGCCAGCAGTTACTCGTCCGGGACCCAGTACTTC. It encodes CASSYSSGTQYF.